This T cell receptor beta chain was found in a study of T cells in Graves' hyperthyroidism and ophthalmopathy. CDR1 is SGHRS and CDR2 is YFSETQ in the germline V gene. The CDR3 loop spans 16 amino acids. Patients with uncontrolled infections, other autoimmune diseases, pregnancy or lactation were excluded. Clinical symptoms, serum thyroxine, TRAb, thyroid ultrasound and orbital computed tomography established diagnosis. Points from the study as a whole: In simple terms, a model built on 13 V-J features told ophthalmopathy apart from stable hyperthyroidism. Among thyroid clonotypes expanded above 0.001, most also appeared in blood.

Regarding this clonotype: The target antigen is unknown. At one of its ends the junction is not consistent with the germline gene, which may arise from a read error.

Amplification of TCR beta CDR3 regions was performed using RNA transcripts as template. A first-round RT-PCR of the TCR CDR3 used the HTBI primer set. TCRdb itself ran the multiplex PCR reads through MiXCR, one entry per CDR3 protein. This table has over 500,000 distinct CDR3 sequences, 40% to 50% appearing once. The clonotype was recovered from an adult woman with Graves' disease, either hyperthyroidism or ophthalmopathy (not recorded which). Sequenced material: peripheral blood or thyroid tissue (not recorded which). The rearrangement links TRBV5-1 to TRBJ2-2, with a weak D call TRBD2 (6 bases). The CDR3 sequence: CANSLGTGANTGELFF. The CDR3 nucleotides are TGCGCCAACAGCTTGGGAACGGGAGCGAACACCGGGGAGCTGTTTTTT.